The present entry profiles one TCR beta chain with its context. This sample stems from a study of technical replicates of blood from a few donors. Libraries were prepared by immunoSEQ multiplex PCR; TCRdb keeps only in-frame clonotypes and omits some of them. This table has more than 80,000 clones, more than 90% appearing once. The CDR3 loop spans 15 amino acids. Germline lookup yields CDR1 SGHRS and CDR2 YFSETQ. V gave up 3 bases and J gave up 7 bases; unmatched junction bases: 7. The TCR comes from a human donor in good health. The chain uses TRBV5-1 and TRBJ2-7; 13 bases agree with TRBD2. Material: T cells isolated from PBMCs. The CDR3 loop reads CASSWGGTSGAEQYF. CDR3 nucleotides: TGCGCCAGCAGCTGGGGGGGGACTAGCGGGGCGGAGCAGTACTTC.